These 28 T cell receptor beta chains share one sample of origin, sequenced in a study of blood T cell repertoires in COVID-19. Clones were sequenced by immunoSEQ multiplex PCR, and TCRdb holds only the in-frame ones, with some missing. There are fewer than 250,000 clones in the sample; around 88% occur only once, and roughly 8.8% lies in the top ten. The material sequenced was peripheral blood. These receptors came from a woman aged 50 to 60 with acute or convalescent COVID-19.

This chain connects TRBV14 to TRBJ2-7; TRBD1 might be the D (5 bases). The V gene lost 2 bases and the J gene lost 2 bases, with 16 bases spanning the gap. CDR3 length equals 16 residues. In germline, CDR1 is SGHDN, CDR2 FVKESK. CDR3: CASSQSPRQRTYEQYF. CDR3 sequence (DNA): TGTGCCAGCAGCCAATCTCCTAGACAGAGGACCTACGAGCAGTACTTC.

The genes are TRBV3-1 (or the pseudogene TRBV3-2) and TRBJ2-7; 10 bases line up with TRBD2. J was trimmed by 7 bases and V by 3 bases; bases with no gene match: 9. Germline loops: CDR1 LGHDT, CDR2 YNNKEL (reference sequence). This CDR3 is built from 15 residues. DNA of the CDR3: TGTGCCAGCAGCCAGTTTCTAGCGGGAGTGGATGAGCAGTACTTC. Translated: CASSQFLAGVDEQYF.

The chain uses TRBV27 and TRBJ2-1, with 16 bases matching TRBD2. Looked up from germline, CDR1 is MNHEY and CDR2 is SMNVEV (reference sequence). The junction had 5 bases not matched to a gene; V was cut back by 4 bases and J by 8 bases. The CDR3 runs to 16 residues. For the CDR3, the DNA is TGTGCCAGCAGTTCCCCGGGGACTAGCGGGAGGGATGAGCAGTTCTTC. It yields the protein CASSSPGTSGRDEQFF.

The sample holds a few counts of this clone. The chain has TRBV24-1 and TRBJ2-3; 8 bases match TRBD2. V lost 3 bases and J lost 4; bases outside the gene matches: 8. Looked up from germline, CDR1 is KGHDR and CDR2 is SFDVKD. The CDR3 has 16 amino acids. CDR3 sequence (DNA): TGTGCCACCAGTGATACTAGCGGACTAAGATCAGATACGCAGTATTTT. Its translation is CATSDTSGLRSDTQYF.

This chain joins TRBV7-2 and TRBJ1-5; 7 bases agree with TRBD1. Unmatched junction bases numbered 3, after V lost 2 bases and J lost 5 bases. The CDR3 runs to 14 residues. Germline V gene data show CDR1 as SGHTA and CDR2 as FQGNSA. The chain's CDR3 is CASSLRTGYQPQHF. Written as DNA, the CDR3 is TGTGCCAGCAGCTTAAGGACAGGTTATCAGCCCCAGCATTTT.

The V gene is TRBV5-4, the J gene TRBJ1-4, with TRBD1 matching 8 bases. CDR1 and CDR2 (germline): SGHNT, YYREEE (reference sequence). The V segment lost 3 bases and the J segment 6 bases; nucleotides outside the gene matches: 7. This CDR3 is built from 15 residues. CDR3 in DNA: TGTGCCAGCAGCTCACAGACAGGGGAGCATGAAAAACTGTTTTTT. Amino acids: CASSSQTGEHEKLFF.

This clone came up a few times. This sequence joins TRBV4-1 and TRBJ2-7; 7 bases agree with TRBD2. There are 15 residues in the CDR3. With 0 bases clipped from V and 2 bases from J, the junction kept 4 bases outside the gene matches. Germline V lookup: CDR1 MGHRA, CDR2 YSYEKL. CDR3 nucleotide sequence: TGCGCCAGCAGCCAAGAATCACGGGGGGCCTACGAGCAGTACTTC. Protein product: CASSQESRGAYEQYF.

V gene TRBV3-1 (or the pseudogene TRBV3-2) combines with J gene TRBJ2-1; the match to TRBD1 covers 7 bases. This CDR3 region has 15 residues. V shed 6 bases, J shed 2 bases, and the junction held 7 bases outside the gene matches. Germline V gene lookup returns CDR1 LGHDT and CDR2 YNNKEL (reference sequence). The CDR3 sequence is CASRRGDRAYNEQFF. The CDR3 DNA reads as TGTGCCAGCAGAAGAGGAGACAGGGCCTACAATGAGCAGTTCTTC.

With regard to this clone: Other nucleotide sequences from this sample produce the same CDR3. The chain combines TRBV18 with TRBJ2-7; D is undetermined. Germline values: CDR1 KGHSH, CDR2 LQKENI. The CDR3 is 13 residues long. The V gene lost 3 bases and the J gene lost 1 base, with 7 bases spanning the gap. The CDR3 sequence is CASSPTVSYEQYF. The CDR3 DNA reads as TGTGCCAGCTCACCCACGGTATCCTACGAGCAGTACTTC.

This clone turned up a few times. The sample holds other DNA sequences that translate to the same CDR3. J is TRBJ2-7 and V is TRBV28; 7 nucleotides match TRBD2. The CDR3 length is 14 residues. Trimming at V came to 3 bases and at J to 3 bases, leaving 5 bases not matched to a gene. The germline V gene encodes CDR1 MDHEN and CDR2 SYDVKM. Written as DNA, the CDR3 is TGTGCCAGCAGTTTCGGGCTAGCGGACTACGAGCAGTACTTC. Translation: CASSFGLADYEQYF.

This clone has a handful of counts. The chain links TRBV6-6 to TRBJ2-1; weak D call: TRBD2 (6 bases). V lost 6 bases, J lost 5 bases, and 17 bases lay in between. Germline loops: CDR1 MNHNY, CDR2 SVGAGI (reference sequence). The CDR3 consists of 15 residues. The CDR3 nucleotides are TGTGCCAGCAGCCTCCCCGGGACTTCGAACAATGAGCAGTTCTTC. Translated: CASSLPGTSNNEQFF.

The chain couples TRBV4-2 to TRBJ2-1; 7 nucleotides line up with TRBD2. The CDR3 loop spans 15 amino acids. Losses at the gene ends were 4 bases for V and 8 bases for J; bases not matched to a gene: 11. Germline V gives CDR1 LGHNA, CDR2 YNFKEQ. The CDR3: CASSPRTSPSDEQFF. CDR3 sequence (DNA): TGTGCCAGCAGCCCCCGGACTAGTCCCTCCGATGAGCAGTTCTTC.

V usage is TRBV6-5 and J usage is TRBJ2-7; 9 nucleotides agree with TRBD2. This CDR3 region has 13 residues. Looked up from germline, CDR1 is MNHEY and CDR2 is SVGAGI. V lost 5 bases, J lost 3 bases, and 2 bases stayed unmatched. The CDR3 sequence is CASSLREGYEQYF. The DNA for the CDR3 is TGTGCCAGCAGTCTGCGGGAGGGCTACGAGCAGTACTTC.

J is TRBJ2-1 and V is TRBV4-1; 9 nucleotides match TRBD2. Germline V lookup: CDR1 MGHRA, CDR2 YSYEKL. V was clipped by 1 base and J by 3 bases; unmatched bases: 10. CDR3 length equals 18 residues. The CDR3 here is CASSQGREGQRLYNEQFF. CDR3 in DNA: TGCGCCAGCAGCCAAGGGCGGGAGGGCCAGCGGCTCTACAATGAGCAGTTCTTC.

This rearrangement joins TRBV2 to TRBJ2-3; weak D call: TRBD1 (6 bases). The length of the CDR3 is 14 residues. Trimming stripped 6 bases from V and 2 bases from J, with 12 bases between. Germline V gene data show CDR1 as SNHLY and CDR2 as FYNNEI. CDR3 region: CASRATGNTDTQYF. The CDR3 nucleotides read TGTGCCAGCAGGGCCACAGGGAACACAGATACGCAGTATTTT.

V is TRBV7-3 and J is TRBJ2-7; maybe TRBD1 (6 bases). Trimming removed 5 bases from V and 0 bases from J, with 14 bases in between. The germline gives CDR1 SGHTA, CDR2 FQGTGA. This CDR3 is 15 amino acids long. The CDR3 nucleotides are TGTGCCAGCAGCCTCATCAGGGGACCCTCCTACGAGCAGTACTTC. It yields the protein CASSLIRGPSYEQYF.

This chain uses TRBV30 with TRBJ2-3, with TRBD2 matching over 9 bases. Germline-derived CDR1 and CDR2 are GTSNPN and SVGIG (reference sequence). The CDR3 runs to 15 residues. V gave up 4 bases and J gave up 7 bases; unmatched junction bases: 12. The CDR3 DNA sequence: TGTGCCTGGACCAAAGCTAGCGGGAACTCCTATACGCAGTATTTT. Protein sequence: CAWTKASGNSYTQYF. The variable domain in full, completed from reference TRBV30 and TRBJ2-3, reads SQTIHQWPATLVQPVGSPLSLECTVEGTSNPNLYWYRQAAGRGLQLLFYSVGIGQISSEVPQNLSASRPQDRQFILSSKKLLLSDSGFYLCAWTKASGNSYTQYFGPGTRLTVL.

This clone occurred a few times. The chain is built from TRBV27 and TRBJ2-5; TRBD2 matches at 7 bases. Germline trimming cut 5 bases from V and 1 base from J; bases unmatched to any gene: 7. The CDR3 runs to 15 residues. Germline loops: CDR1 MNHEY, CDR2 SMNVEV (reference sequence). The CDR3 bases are TGTGCCAGCAGTGTTGGGGGGGTTGTCCAAGAGACCCAGTACTTC. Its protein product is CASSVGGVVQETQYF.

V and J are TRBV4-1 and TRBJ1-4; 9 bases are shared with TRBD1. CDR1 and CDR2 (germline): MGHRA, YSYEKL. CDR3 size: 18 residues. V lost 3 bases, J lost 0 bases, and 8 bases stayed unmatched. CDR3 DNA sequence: TGCGCCAGCAGCCACGGTTGGACAGGGGATGCAACTAATGAAAAACTGTTTTTT. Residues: CASSHGWTGDATNEKLFF.

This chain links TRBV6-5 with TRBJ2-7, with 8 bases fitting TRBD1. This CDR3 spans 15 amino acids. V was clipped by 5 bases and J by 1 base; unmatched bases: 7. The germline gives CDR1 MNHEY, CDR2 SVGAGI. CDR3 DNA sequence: TGTGCCAGCAGTAGGACAGGGATAGGGTCCTACGAGCAGTACTTC. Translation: CASSRTGIGSYEQYF.

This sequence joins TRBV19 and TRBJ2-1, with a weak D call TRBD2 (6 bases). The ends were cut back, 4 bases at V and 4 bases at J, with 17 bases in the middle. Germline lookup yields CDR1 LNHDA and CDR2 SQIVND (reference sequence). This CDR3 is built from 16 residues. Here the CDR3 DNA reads TGTGCCAGTAGTACCGATGCGGGGCCCACGTACAATGAGCAGTTCTTC. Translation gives CASSTDAGPTYNEQFF. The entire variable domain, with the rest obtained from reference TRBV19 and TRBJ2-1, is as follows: DGGITQSPKYLFRKEGQNVTLSCEQNLNHDAMYWYRQDPGQGLRLIYYSQIVNDFQKGDIAEGYSVSREKKESFPLTVTSAQKNPTAFYLCASSTDAGPTYNEQFFGPGTRLTVL.

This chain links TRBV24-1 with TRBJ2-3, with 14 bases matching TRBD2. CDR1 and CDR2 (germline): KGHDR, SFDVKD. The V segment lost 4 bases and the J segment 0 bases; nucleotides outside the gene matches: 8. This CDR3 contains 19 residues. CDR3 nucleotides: TGTGCCACCAGTGAGGGACTAGCGGGAGTCCAAGGTAGCACAGATACGCAGTATTTT. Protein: CATSEGLAGVQGSTDTQYF.

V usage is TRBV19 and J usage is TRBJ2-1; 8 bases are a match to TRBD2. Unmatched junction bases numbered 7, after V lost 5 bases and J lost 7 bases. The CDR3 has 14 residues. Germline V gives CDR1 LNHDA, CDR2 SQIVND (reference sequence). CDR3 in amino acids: CASSPGLVGNEQFF. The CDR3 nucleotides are TGTGCCAGTAGTCCGGGACTAGTAGGGAATGAGCAGTTCTTC.

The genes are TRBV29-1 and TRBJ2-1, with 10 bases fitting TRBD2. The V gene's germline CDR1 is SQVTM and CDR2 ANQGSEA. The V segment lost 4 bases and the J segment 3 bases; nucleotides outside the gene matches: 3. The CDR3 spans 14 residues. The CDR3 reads CSVGTSGIYNEQFF. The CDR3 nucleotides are TGCAGCGTTGGAACTAGCGGGATCTACAATGAGCAGTTCTTC.

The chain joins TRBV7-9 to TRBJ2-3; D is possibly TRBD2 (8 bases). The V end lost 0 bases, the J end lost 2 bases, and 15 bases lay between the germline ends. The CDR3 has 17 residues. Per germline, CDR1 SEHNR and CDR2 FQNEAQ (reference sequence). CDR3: CASSLAGGGRPTDTQYF. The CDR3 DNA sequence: TGTGCCAGCAGCTTAGCAGGGGGCGGGAGGCCCACAGATACGCAGTATTTT.

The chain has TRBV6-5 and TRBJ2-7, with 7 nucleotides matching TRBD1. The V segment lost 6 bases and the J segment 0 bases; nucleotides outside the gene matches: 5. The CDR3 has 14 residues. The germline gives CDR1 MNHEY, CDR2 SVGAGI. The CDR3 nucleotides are TGTGCCAGCAGGTTGACAGGGAGCTCCTACGAGCAGTACTTC. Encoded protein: CASRLTGSSYEQYF.

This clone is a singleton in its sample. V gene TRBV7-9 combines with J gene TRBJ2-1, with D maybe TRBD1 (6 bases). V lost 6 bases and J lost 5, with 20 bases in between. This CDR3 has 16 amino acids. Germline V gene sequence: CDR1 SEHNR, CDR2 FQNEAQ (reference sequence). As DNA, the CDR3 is TGTGCCAGCAGGTCGTTGGGGGCGGTAGAGGACAATGAGCAGTTCTTC. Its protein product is CASRSLGAVEDNEQFF.

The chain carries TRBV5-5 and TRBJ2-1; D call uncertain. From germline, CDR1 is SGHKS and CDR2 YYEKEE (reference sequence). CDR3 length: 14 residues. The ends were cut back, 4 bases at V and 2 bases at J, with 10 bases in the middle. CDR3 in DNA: TGTGCCAGCAGCCCAACCCAGGCCTACAATGAGCAGTTCTTC. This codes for CASSPTQAYNEQFF. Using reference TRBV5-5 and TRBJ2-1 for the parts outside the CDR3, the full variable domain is DAGVTQSPTHLIKTRGQQVTLRCSPISGHKSVSWYQQVLGQGPQFIFQYYEKEERGRGNFPDRFSARQFPNYSSELNVNALLLGDSALYLCASSPTQAYNEQFFGPGTRLTVL.